This TCR beta chain was found in a study of blood T cell repertoires in COVID-19. Looking at the study overall: Acute and convalescent COVID-19 specimens originated in the United States, Italy and Spain. T cells, B-cell-depleted T cells, or PBMCs provided the cDNA or gDNA that served as material.

Per the study methods: Amplification of reference gene primers provided the estimated nucleated cell counts. Repertoires were generated with immunoSEQ multiplex PCR, while TCRdb's copy carries only in-frame clones and drops some. V and J calls and clone size are as listed in that table; D and trimming were resolved from the DNA. The sample consists of tens of thousands of clones, roughly 86% of them appearing once. This clone was observed a few times. Germline loops: CDR1 WSHSY, CDR2 SAAADI. Trimming shortened V by 7 bases and J by 0 bases, and 15 bases separated the two germline ends. CDR3 size: 15 residues.

The sequenced material came from peripheral blood. The chain has TRBV10-2 and TRBJ1-2; D may be TRBD1 (5 bases). This receptor was identified in a human donor in a cohort sampled during active COVID-19. The CDR3 DNA reads TGCGCCAGCACAGCAGACAGAGCAACTAACTATGGCTACACCTTC. It encodes CASTADRATNYGYTF.